This passage covers 20 T cell receptor beta chains from one sample sequenced in a study of T cell responses to AZD1222 COVID-19 vaccine. Here immunoSEQ multiplex PCR was the method, and the copy in TCRdb shows in-frame clones only, minus some. Here the sample spans 100,000 or so clones, roughly nine tenths being singletons. The material sequenced was peripheral blood, taken on day 0 of AZD1222 vaccination. These receptors were taken from an adult in good health.

For the CDR3, the DNA is TGCGCCAGCAGCTTGTGGCAGGGGTTAGAAGCTTTCTTT. Amino acids: CASSLWQGLEAFF. This chain joins TRBV5-1 and TRBJ1-1, with D possibly being TRBD1 (6 bases). The germline V gene has CDR1 SGHRS and CDR2 YFSETQ. Trimming shortened V by 1 base and J by 8 bases, and 12 bases separated the two germline ends. The CDR3 extends over 13 amino acids.

This chain uses TRBV12-2 with TRBJ2-7; the table assigns TRBD2, which was not confirmed against the DNA. TRBV12-2 is a pseudogene locus. This CDR3 has 14 amino acids. CDR3 in amino acids: CASRLWRGSYEQYF. As DNA, the CDR3 is TGTGCAAGTCGCTTATGGCGGGGCTCCTACGAGCAGTACTTC.

The chain joins TRBV5-1 to TRBJ1-5; D may be TRBD1 (6 bases). CDR1 SGHRS and CDR2 YFSETQ come from the germline V gene. This CDR3 is built from 15 residues. Between the trimmed V and J ends, which lost 0 bases and 3 bases, there was a span of 10 bases. This CDR3 reads CASSLGSGANQPQHF. The CDR3 DNA follows: TGCGCCAGCAGCTTGGGCTCGGGGGCCAATCAGCCCCAGCATTTT.

This sequence joins TRBV6-2 or TRBV6-3 and TRBJ1-2; D unclear. Germline V gene data show CDR1 as MNHEY and CDR2 as SVGEGT. The ends were cut back, 0 bases at V and 7 bases at J, with 18 bases in the middle. The CDR3 runs to 16 residues. The CDR3 DNA sequence: TGTGCCAGCAGTTACTCGAGGTGGTTAAATAACCTTGGCTACACCTTC. Translated: CASSYSRWLNNLGYTF.

This chain links TRBV6-5 with TRBJ2-7; no reliable D call. Trimming removed 6 bases from V and 4 bases from J, with 10 bases in between. Germline-derived CDR1 and CDR2 are MNHEY and SVGAGI. This CDR3 region has 12 residues. In DNA, the CDR3 is TGTGCCAGCAGCTTCAACGGGTACGAGCAGTACTTC. It translates to CASSFNGYEQYF.

This chain joins TRBV11-2 and TRBJ2-2; unclear D gene. Trimming took off 2 bases at V and 2 bases at J, with 3 bases between the two ends. The CDR3 sequence is 13 residues long. Germline-derived CDR1 and CDR2 are SGHAT and FQNNGV. CDR3 sequence reads: CASSLINTGELFF. The CDR3 DNA sequence: TGTGCCAGCAGCTTAATTAACACCGGGGAGCTGTTTTTT.

CDR3 loop: CSVLSGGTGQPQHF. For the CDR3, the DNA is TGCAGCGTTCTATCGGGGGGCACGGGTCAGCCCCAGCATTTT. The V and J genes are TRBV29-1 and TRBJ1-5; D is possibly TRBD1 (6 bases). There are 14 residues in the CDR3. Trimming took 5 bases from V and 6 from J, leaving 17 bases between them. Germline values: CDR1 SQVTM, CDR2 ANQGSEA.

The chain uses TRBV28 and TRBJ2-7; 9 bases map to TRBD1. V dropped 4 bases and J dropped 6; count of bases not matched to a gene: 10. CDR1 and CDR2 from the germline V gene are MDHEN and SYDVKM. The CDR3 contains 15 residues. CDR3 sequence reads: CASSSSGTGFFEQYF. CDR3 nucleotide sequence: TGTGCCAGCAGTTCCTCCGGGACAGGGTTTTTCGAGCAGTACTTC.

J is TRBJ2-1 and V is TRBV4-2, with 11 nucleotides matching TRBD1. The CDR3 has 17 residues. J gave up 6 bases and V 2 bases, and 9 bases lay outside the gene matches. CDR1 is LGHNA, CDR2 YNFKEQ, per germline. The CDR3 region is CASSQLTTGTGGNEQFF. The CDR3, as DNA: TGTGCCAGCAGCCAATTAACAACCGGGACAGGGGGCAATGAGCAGTTCTTC.

The chain has TRBV9 and TRBJ1-2, with 7 positions matching TRBD1. Germline CDR1 and CDR2: SGDLS and YYNGEE. The CDR3 loop spans 20 amino acids. V trimming: 4 bases; J trimming: 2 bases; junction bases outside the gene matches: 23. CDR3 sequence: CASSPNTPLQGQRGNYGYTF. The CDR3 DNA reads as TGTGCCAGCAGCCCAAATACCCCCCTCCAGGGACAGCGGGGGAACTATGGCTACACCTTC.

As regards this clone: Germline is not matched at one junction end, which may reflect a read error. This chain uses TRBV30 with TRBJ2-7, with a tentative D call TRBD2 (6 bases). Germline assignment: CDR1 GTSNPN and CDR2 SVGIG (reference sequence). The CDR3 is 12 amino acids. CDR3 sequence reads: CAWTKEGIVGHF. In nucleotides, the CDR3 is TGTGCCTGGACCAAGGAGGGTATAGTAGGGCACTTC. The whole variable domain, remainder taken from reference TRBV30 and TRBJ2-7, is SQTIHQWPATLVQPVGSPLSLECTVEGTSNPNLYWYRQAAGRGLQLLFYSVGIGQISSEVPQNLSASRPQDRQFILSSKKLLLSDSGFYLCAWTKEGIVGHFGPGTRLTVT.

The chain recombines TRBV4-1 with TRBJ1-1, with 9 bases lining up with TRBD1. The CDR3 sequence is 13 residues long. Unmatched junction bases numbered 10, after V lost 7 bases and J lost 10 bases. Germline assignment: CDR1 MGHRA and CDR2 YSYEKL. CDR3 nucleotide sequence: TGCGCCAGCACCAAAGGGACAGGGTGGGTAGCTTTCTTT. It codes for CASTKGTGWVAFF.

This clone has a handful of counts. This sample also contains other DNA sequences that code for the same CDR3. The chain is built from TRBV6-5 and TRBJ2-2; D gene uncertain. The CDR3 has 14 amino acids. V shed 2 bases and J shed 4 bases, with 8 bases lying between them. Germline V lookup: CDR1 MNHEY, CDR2 SVGAGI. CDR3 sequence reads: CASSYGPATGELFF. The CDR3 nucleotides are TGTGCCAGCAGTTACGGGCCGGCCACCGGGGAGCTGTTTTTT.

This chain joins TRBV25-1 and TRBJ1-2; no reliable D call. Germline CDR1 and CDR2: MGHDK and SYGVNS. Trimming removed 2 bases at V and 8 bases at J, with 6 bases between. The CDR3 length is 11 residues. The CDR3 loop reads CASSETGGYTF. As DNA, the CDR3 is TGTGCCAGCAGTGAAACTGGAGGCTACACCTTC.

The V gene is TRBV7-6, the J gene TRBJ2-3; 9 nucleotides line up with TRBD1. Losses at the gene ends were 5 bases for V and 0 bases for J; bases not matched to a gene: 9. The CDR3 covers 17 residues. The V gene's germline CDR1 is SGHVS and CDR2 FNYEAQ. The CDR3 DNA follows: TGTGCCAGCAGCATTAGGGGGGGGACAGGGAGCACAGATACGCAGTATTTT. This translates into CASSIRGGTGSTDTQYF.

V usage is TRBV5-5 and J usage is TRBJ1-5, with 9 nucleotides matching TRBD1. CDR3 length: 15 residues. The V segment lost 3 bases and the J segment 4 bases; nucleotides outside the gene matches: 5. Germline values: CDR1 SGHKS, CDR2 YYEKEE (reference sequence). The CDR3, as DNA: TGTGCCAGCAGCTACGGGACAGGGACAAATCAGCCCCAGCATTTT. It codes for CASSYGTGTNQPQHF.

This clone was found once. This chain joins TRBV5-4 and TRBJ1-1; D is undetermined. The germline V gene encodes CDR1 SGHNT and CDR2 YYREEE (reference sequence). The V and J ends lost 2 bases and 3 bases respectively, with 20 bases between them. The CDR3 sequence is 17 residues long. DNA for the CDR3: TGTGCCAGCAGCTTTAGTCCCCGCCGACAATTAGACACTGAAGCTTTCTTT. Translating gives CASSFSPRRQLDTEAFF.

The chain couples TRBV4-3 to TRBJ1-6, with 7 bases that match TRBD1. Germline assignment: CDR1 LGHNA and CDR2 YSLEER. The V and J ends lost 1 base and 8 bases, in that order; junction bases with no gene match: 11. The length of the CDR3 is 17 residues. The CDR3 loop is CASSQGTGGLRDSPLHF. The CDR3 coding sequence is TGCGCCAGCAGCCAAGGGACAGGTGGCCTCCGGGATTCACCCCTCCACTTT.

V is TRBV18 and J is TRBJ1-6, with D uncertain. V lost 7 bases and J 7 bases, leaving 8 bases between the germline ends. The V gene's germline CDR1 is KGHSH and CDR2 LQKENI. The CDR3 covers 12 residues. The CDR3: CASCDENSPLHF. The CDR3 coding sequence is TGTGCCAGCTGTGATGAGAATTCACCCCTCCACTTT.

The J gene is TRBJ2-2, the V gene TRBV5-1; TRBD2 aligns across 8 bases. With 6 bases clipped from V and 5 bases from J, the junction kept 6 bases outside the gene matches. This CDR3 has 14 residues. Germline V gene sequence: CDR1 SGHRS, CDR2 YFSETQ. The CDR3 coding sequence is TGCGCCAGCACCCCGCGGGGGGCTACCGGGGAGCTGTTTTTT. Translating it yields CASTPRGATGELFF.